The 21 T cell receptor beta chains below were found in one sample sequenced in a study of CD8 T cells in Susac syndrome. Random hexamers served to reverse transcribe roughly 0.45 to 1 ug RNA. TCRdb re-called the immunoSEQ multiplex PCR reads with MiXCR, one entry per CDR3 protein. The table shows around 300,000 distinct CDR3 sequences, with approximately 89% occurring only once. Source material: CD8+ T cells from PBMCs. Source of these receptors: a human donor with multiple sclerosis.

J is TRBJ1-1 and V is TRBV7-9; the match to TRBD1 covers 9 bases. CDR3 length: 17 residues. Germline CDR1 is SEHNR and CDR2 is FQNEAQ (reference sequence). V trimming: 5 bases; J trimming: 0 bases; junction bases outside the gene matches: 10. CDR3 residues: CASSQGTGLGLNTEAFF. In DNA form, the CDR3 reads TGTGCCAGCAGCCAGGGGACAGGGCTGGGGCTGAACACTGAAGCTTTCTTT.

V usage is TRBV10-3 and J usage is TRBJ2-1, with no clear D. This CDR3 comprises 11 residues. CDR1 and CDR2 (germline): ENHRY, SYGVKD. Deletions cut 10 bases from V and 6 bases from J, with 10 bases between. The CDR3 reads CATTDLNEQFF. CDR3 sequence (DNA): TGTGCCACCACGGACCTCAATGAGCAGTTCTTC.

CDR3 residues: CASSLTGSEQYF. The CDR3 DNA reads as TGTGCCAGCAGTTTGACAGGGTCCGAGCAGTACTTC. This sequence joins TRBV27 and TRBJ2-7, with 7 bases identical to TRBD1. V lost 3 bases and J lost 6; bases outside the gene matches: 2. The germline V gene encodes CDR1 MNHEY and CDR2 SMNVEV (reference sequence). The CDR3 spans 12 residues.

The J gene is TRBJ2-7, the V gene TRBV5-1, with TRBD2 matching 8 bases. The junction had 1 base not matched to a gene; V was cut back by 2 bases and J by 0 bases. Germline V gene sequence: CDR1 SGHRS, CDR2 YFSETQ. The CDR3 extends over 14 amino acids. DNA for the CDR3: TGCGCCAGCAGCTTACTAGCGGACTCCTACGAGCAGTACTTC. This gives the protein CASSLLADSYEQYF.

The rearrangement joins TRBV30 to TRBJ2-2, with D unclear. V lost 7 bases, J lost 8 bases, and 11 bases lay in between. The germline V gene has CDR1 GTSNPN and CDR2 SVGIG (reference sequence). This CDR3 has 11 residues. This CDR3 is CASRNWGELFF. As DNA, the CDR3 is TGTGCCTCAAGGAACTGGGGGGAGCTGTTTTTT.

The V gene is TRBV6-4, the J gene TRBJ1-1; TRBD1 is a possible D gene (6 bases). Germline V gives CDR1 MRHNA, CDR2 SNTAGT. This CDR3 has 13 residues. Trimming took off 1 base at V and 10 bases at J, with 13 bases between the two ends. Here the CDR3 DNA reads TGTGCCAGCAGTGACTGGCAGGGGAGTAGAGCTTTCTTT. Residues: CASSDWQGSRAFF.

The chain has TRBV5-4 and TRBJ2-1; 12 bases line up with TRBD1. CDR3 length: 15 amino acids. Germline CDR1 is SGHNT and CDR2 is YYREEE (reference sequence). The V segment lost 4 bases and the J segment 9 bases; nucleotides outside the gene matches: 8. This CDR3 is CASSDPGQGALEQFF. CDR3 in DNA: TGTGCCAGCAGCGATCCGGGACAGGGGGCACTTGAGCAGTTCTTC.

The CDR3 region has the DNA TGTGCCTGGAGTGGGTCCGTCTATGGCTACACCTTC. The encoded protein is CAWSGSVYGYTF. The chain joins TRBV30 to TRBJ1-2; D remains ambiguous. This CDR3 region has 12 residues. V shed 1 base and J shed 4 bases, with 7 bases lying between them. The germline CDR1 and CDR2 sequences are GTSNPN and SVGIG (reference sequence).

The rearrangement links TRBV12-3 or TRBV12-4 to TRBJ2-2, with 9 bases fitting TRBD2. The CDR3 spans 19 residues. V trimming: 6 bases; J trimming: 5 bases; junction bases outside the gene matches: 19. This CDR3 is CASSPKGVGLAGNTGELFF. The CDR3 DNA sequence: TGTGCCAGCAGCCCTAAGGGGGTGGGACTAGCCGGGAATACCGGGGAGCTGTTTTTT.

The V call is TRBV28, the J call TRBJ2-4; D may be TRBD2 (7 bases). Trimming left V 0 bases short and J 0 bases short, with 9 bases between. Germline V CDR1 and CDR2: MDHEN, SYDVKM. This CDR3 is built from 16 residues. CDR3 protein: CASSLWGGLAKNIQYF. Here the CDR3 DNA reads TGTGCCAGCAGTTTATGGGGGGGGCTAGCCAAAAACATTCAGTACTTC. The variable domain in full, completed from reference TRBV28 and TRBJ2-4, reads DVKVTQSSRYLVKRTGEKVFLECVQDMDHENMFWYRQDPGLGLRLIYFSYDVKMKEKGDIPEGYSVSREKKERFSLILESASTNQTSMYLCASSLWGGLAKNIQYFGAGTRLSVL.

The chain couples TRBV27 to TRBJ2-1, with D possibly being TRBD2 (6 bases). V was pared by 0 bases and J by 10 bases, with 10 bases between. The CDR3 covers 13 residues. Germline values: CDR1 MNHEY, CDR2 SMNVEV (reference sequence). CDR3 in amino acids: CASSLSAGYEQFF. The CDR3 region has the DNA TGTGCCAGCAGTTTATCCGCGGGGTACGAGCAGTTCTTC.

The chain recombines TRBV28 with TRBJ2-2, with 9 bases that match TRBD1. V trimming: 5 bases; J trimming: 7 bases; junction bases outside the gene matches: 11. The CDR3 has 16 amino acids. Germline loops: CDR1 MDHEN, CDR2 SYDVKM. The CDR3 spells CASSPLRDRVIGELFF. Here the CDR3 DNA reads TGTGCCAGCAGTCCTCTTCGGGACAGGGTTATCGGGGAGCTGTTTTTT.

The J gene is TRBJ2-5, the V gene TRBV21-1; the D segment call TRBD1 is taken from the table without a DNA check. TRBV21-1 is listed as a pseudogene. This CDR3 region has 17 residues. This CDR3 is CASSKLPSRGDQETQYF. The CDR3 DNA sequence: TGTGCCAGCAGCAAACTCCCATCCCGGGGGGACCAAGAGACCCAGTACTTC.

This clonotype was recorded once. The V and J genes are TRBV7-9 and TRBJ2-7; D is perhaps TRBD1 (5 bases). V lost 7 bases, J lost 3 bases, and 16 bases lay in between. Germline loops: CDR1 SEHNR, CDR2 FQNEAQ (reference sequence). This CDR3 comprises 14 residues. The CDR3 coding sequence is TGTGCCAGCACCACCCAGGGCCCTAGCTACGAGCAGTACTTC. Encoded protein: CASTTQGPSYEQYF.

This chain links TRBV28 with TRBJ2-1, with TRBD2 matching 11 bases. Germline V gives CDR1 MDHEN, CDR2 SYDVKM. Unmatched junction bases numbered 19, after V lost 8 bases and J lost 4 bases. The CDR3 totals 19 residues. The CDR3 DNA is TGTGCCAGCCATGCGGGGCTAGCGGGAGGTCTGGCAGGGTACAATGAGCAGTTCTTC. Protein sequence: CASHAGLAGGLAGYNEQFF.

The rearrangement uses TRBV13 and TRBJ1-2, with D perhaps matching TRBD1 (5 bases). Trimming pared 4 bases from V and 0 bases from J, leaving 12 bases between. The CDR3 runs 15 residues. From germline, CDR1 is PRHDT and CDR2 FYEKMQ (reference sequence). CDR3 DNA: TGTGCCAGCAGCTCTAGGGACGGCCCTAACTATGGCTACACCTTC. Translation gives CASSSRDGPNYGYTF.

This clonotype was detected a few times. The chain couples TRBV28 to TRBJ1-3; 7 bases match TRBD1. Germline V gene data show CDR1 as MDHEN and CDR2 as SYDVKM. The V gene end was trimmed by 3 bases and the J gene end by 7 bases; junction bases not matched to a gene: 3. The CDR3 has 13 amino acids. The CDR3, as DNA: TGTGCCAGCAGTTTTTCAGGGGGGAACACCATATATTTT. As protein: CASSFSGGNTIYF.

The gene calls are TRBV4-1 and TRBJ2-7; no reliable D call. The CDR3 consists of 15 residues. V lost 1 base and J 2 bases, leaving 12 bases between the germline ends. From germline, CDR1 is MGHRA and CDR2 YSYEKL. The CDR3 sequence: CASSQVHQATYEQYF. In DNA form, the CDR3 reads TGCGCCAGCAGCCAAGTTCACCAGGCAACCTACGAGCAGTACTTC.

This clonotype was found once. V gene TRBV7-9 combines with J gene TRBJ2-7; D is undetermined. Trimming removed 3 bases at V and 3 bases at J, with 6 bases between. The CDR3 covers 12 residues. Germline CDR1 SEHNR, CDR2 FQNEAQ (reference sequence). The CDR3 protein is CASSFASYEQYF. The CDR3, as DNA: TGTGCCAGCAGCTTCGCCAGCTACGAGCAGTACTTC. Drawing the rest from reference TRBV7-9 and TRBJ2-7, the complete variable domain is DTGVSQNPRHKITKRGQNVTFRCDPISEHNRLYWYRQTLGQGPEFLTYFQNEAQLEKSRLLSDRFSAERPKGSFSTLEIQRTEQGDSAMYLCASSFASYEQYFGPGTRLTVT.

V is TRBV28 and J is TRBJ2-1, with 10 nucleotides matching TRBD2. Germline V gives CDR1 MDHEN, CDR2 SYDVKM. J was trimmed by 4 bases and V by 5 bases; bases with no gene match: 11. This CDR3 region has 17 residues. The CDR3 DNA sequence: TGTGCCAGCAGTCCCCACCTTAGCGGGGGGCCATACAATGAGCAGTTCTTC. Translated: CASSPHLSGGPYNEQFF.

DNA for the CDR3: TGTGCCAGCAGTTACTCGAACGGGGAGGGGGAGACCCAGTACTTC. Protein product: CASSYSNGEGETQYF. The chain couples TRBV6-5 to TRBJ2-5; 7 bases are a match to TRBD2. V trimming: 0 bases; J trimming: 5 bases; junction bases outside the gene matches: 6. The CDR3 sequence is 15 residues long. Per germline, CDR1 MNHEY and CDR2 SVGAGI.